The present T cell receptor (beta chain) was sequenced within a study of blood T cell repertoires in COVID-19. In the study overall: Collection of acute and convalescent COVID-19 samples took place in the United States, Italy and Spain.

The table came from immunoSEQ multiplex PCR; TCRdb's copy has only in-frame clones and leaves some out. Counted here are 150,000 or so clones, approximately 80% occurring once; the ten biggest clones make up roughly a tenth. The CDR3 totals 16 residues. The germline CDR1 and CDR2 sequences are SGHRS and YFSETQ. Trimming took 0 bases from V and 0 from J; bases not matched to a gene: 1. This TCR was recovered from a human donor in a cohort sampled during active COVID-19. The rearrangement links TRBV5-1 to TRBJ2-1; 9 bases match TRBD2. The sequencing input was peripheral blood. CDR3 protein: CASSLVSGSSYNEQFF. The CDR3 bases are TGCGCCAGCAGCTTGGTTAGCGGGAGCTCCTACAATGAGCAGTTCTTC.